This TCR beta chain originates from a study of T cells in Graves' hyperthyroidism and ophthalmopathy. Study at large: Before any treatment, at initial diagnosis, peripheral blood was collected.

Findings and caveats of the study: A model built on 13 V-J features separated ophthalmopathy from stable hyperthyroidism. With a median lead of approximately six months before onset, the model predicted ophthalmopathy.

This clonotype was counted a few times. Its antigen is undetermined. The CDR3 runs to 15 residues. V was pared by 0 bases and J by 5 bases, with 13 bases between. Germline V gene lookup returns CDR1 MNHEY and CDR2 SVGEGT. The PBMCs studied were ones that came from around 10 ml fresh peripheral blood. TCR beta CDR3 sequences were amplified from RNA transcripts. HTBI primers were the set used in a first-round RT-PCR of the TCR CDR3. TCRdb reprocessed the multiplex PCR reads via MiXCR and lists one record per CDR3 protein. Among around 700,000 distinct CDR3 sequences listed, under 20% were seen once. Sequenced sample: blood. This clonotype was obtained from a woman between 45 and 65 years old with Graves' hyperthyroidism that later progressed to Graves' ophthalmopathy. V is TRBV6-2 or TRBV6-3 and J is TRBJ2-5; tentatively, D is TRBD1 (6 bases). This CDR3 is CASSYSIQGVETQYF. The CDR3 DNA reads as TGTGCCAGCAGTTACTCGATACAGGGAGTGGAGACCCAGTACTTC.